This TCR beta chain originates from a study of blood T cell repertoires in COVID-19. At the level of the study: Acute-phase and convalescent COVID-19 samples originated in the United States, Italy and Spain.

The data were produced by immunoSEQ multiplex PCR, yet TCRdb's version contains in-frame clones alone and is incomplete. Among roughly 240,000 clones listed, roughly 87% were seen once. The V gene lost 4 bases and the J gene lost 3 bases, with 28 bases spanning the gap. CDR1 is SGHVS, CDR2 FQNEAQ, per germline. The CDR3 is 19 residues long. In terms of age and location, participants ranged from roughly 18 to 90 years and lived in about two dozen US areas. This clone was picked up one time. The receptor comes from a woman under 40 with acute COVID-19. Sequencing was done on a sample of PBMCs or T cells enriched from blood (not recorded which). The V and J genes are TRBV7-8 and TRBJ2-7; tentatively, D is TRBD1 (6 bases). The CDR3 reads CASSSPPRTGTRSFYEQYF. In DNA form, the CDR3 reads TGTGCCAGCAGCTCTCCCCCACGAACCGGGACACGGAGCTTCTACGAGCAGTACTTC.